Listed below are T cell receptor beta chains from one sample, sequenced in a study of cytomegalovirus exposure and HLA in healthy donors. Some clones are missing from TCRdb's copy, which holds only in-frame ones; the method was immunoSEQ multiplex PCR. The table lists 50,000 to 80,000 clones, roughly 94% of them singletons. The sequenced sample consisted of PBMCs. Receptor source: a woman younger than 35 in good health and CMV-seropositive. Both conserved end residues are part of each CDR3. Fields, in order: D gene, V gene, clone size, J gene, CDR3 DNA, CDR3 protein. The D gene is left open where the match is weak. Some rows have no size entry. The others give once, few or many, or a class for an expanded clone.

>TRBD1|TRBV19|.|TRBJ1-4
TGTGCCAGCAAAACAGGGGAAGCTTCAACTAATGAAAAACTGTTTTTT
CASKTGEASTNEKLFF
>.|TRBV29-1|.|TRBJ2-6
TGCAGCGTTGACGAGGGGGTAAGACGTGGGGCCAACGTCCTGACTTTC
CSVDEGVRRGANVLTF
>TRBD1|TRBV6-1|.|TRBJ2-7
TGTGCCAGCAGCCCCAGTCGCAGGGGGCTAAACGAGCAGTACTTC
CASSPSRRGLNEQYF
>.|TRBV7-9|.|TRBJ1-4
TGTGCCAGCAGCTCGTCAGGTTTATTTGCTGGAAAACTGTTTTTT
CASSSSGLFAGKLFF
>.|TRBV2|.|TRBJ1-4
TGTGCCAGCACCCCACCCGGAGCAAAACTGTTTTTT
CASTPPGAKLFF
>TRBD2|TRBV16|.|TRBJ2-1
TGTGCCAGCAGCCAATTAGCGGGAGCCTACAATGAGCAGTTCTTC
CASSQLAGAYNEQFF
>TRBD2|TRBV30|.|TRBJ2-3
TGTGCCTGGCAAGGACTAGCCTCATCGAGCACAGATACGCAGTATTTT
CAWQGLASSSTDTQYF
>.|TRBV7-8|once|TRBJ1-3
TGTGCCAGCAGCCCCCCAGGGAGGGCCTCTGGAAACACCATATATTTT
CASSPPGRASGNTIYF
>TRBD1|TRBV28|.|TRBJ1-2
TGTGCCAGCACCAGGGGGCATGGCTACACCTTC
CASTRGHGYTF
>.|TRBV9|once|TRBJ1-3
TGTGCCAGCGGACCAGGGGTAGCTTTGGGAAACACCATATATTTT
CASGPGVALGNTIYF
>.|TRBV9|.|TRBJ2-7
TGTGCCAGCAGCGTAGCTACAGGAACCTACGAGCAGTACTTC
CASSVATGTYEQYF
>.|TRBV28|.|TRBJ1-2
TGTGCCAGCATCAAACATGGTCCCGTGGGCTCCACCTTC
CASIKHGPVGSTF
>.|TRBV10-1|.|TRBJ2-3
TGCGCCAGCAGTGACAGAATAAGCACAGATACGCAGTATTTT
CASSDRISTDTQYF
>.|TRBV4-3|.|TRBJ2-7
TGCGCCAGCAGCCAAGAAATTGTCTCCGGAGGGTCCTACGAGCAGTACTTC
CASSQEIVSGGSYEQYF
>.|TRBV5-5|few|TRBJ1-6
TGTGCCAGCAGAGGGGAGGGGAATTCACCCCTCCACTTT
CASRGEGNSPLHF
>.|TRBV28|.|TRBJ1-5
TGTGCCAGCAGTGTCGGGGACTGGGGCAATCAGCCCCAGCATTTT
CASSVGDWGNQPQHF
>TRBD2|TRBV27|once|TRBJ2-3
TGTGCCAGCAGTTTATATAGCGGGGGGGACACAGATACGCAGTATTTT
CASSLYSGGDTDTQYF
>.|TRBV10-3|.|TRBJ2-3
TGTGCCATCAGTGAGCCGATCGAGAGCACAGATACGCAGTATTTT
CAISEPIESTDTQYF
>TRBD1|TRBV19|.|TRBJ2-6
TGTGCCAGTAGTACCCCGACAGGGGATGGCCTGACTTTC
CASSTPTGDGLTF
>.|TRBV13|.|TRBJ1-2
TGTGCCACCTTAGCTAACTATGGCTACACCTTC
CATLANYGYTF
>.|TRBV7-3|.|TRBJ2-3
TGTGCCAGCAGCAAGCGTAGCACAGATACGCAGTATTTT
CASSKRSTDTQYF
>TRBD2|TRBV27|.|TRBJ2-2
TGTGCCAGCAGTCCCCCCGGACTAGCGGGGGGACAACCGAACACCGGGGAGCTGTTTTTT
CASSPPGLAGGQPNTGELFF
>TRBD1|TRBV6-1|.|TRBJ2-7
TGTGCCAGCAGTGAATTGGGACAGGGGGCACCGCAGTACTTC
CASSELGQGAPQYF
>.|TRBV6-6|.|TRBJ1-1
TGTGCCAGCAGTATGTTCTCTGAAGCTTTCTTT
CASSMFSEAFF
>.|TRBV28|.|TRBJ2-3
TGTGCCAGCAGTTTTCAGGGCCTCTGGGGGGCAGATACGCAGTATTTT
CASSFQGLWGADTQYF
>.|TRBV7-3|.|TRBJ1-6
TGTGCCAGCAGCTTATTTTTGACTACAACAGGGTTTTCACCCCTCCACTTT
CASSLFLTTTGFSPLHF
>TRBD1|TRBV9|.|TRBJ2-5
TGTGCCAGCAGCGTATCACAGGGGGTACAAGAGACCCAGTACTTC
CASSVSQGVQETQYF
>TRBD2|TRBV29-1|once|TRBJ2-1
TGCAGCGTTGAAACGCGGGAGGGCCTTGACAATGAGCAGTTCTTC
CSVETREGLDNEQFF
>TRBD1|TRBV19|.|TRBJ2-2
TGTGCCACCTGGGACAGGGTATCCACCGGGGAGCTGTTTTTT
CATWDRVSTGELFF
>TRBD1|TRBV7-9|.|TRBJ2-1
TGTGCCAGCAGCCCGTACCAGACCGGACAGGGCTCGTTCTTC
CASSPYQTGQGSFF